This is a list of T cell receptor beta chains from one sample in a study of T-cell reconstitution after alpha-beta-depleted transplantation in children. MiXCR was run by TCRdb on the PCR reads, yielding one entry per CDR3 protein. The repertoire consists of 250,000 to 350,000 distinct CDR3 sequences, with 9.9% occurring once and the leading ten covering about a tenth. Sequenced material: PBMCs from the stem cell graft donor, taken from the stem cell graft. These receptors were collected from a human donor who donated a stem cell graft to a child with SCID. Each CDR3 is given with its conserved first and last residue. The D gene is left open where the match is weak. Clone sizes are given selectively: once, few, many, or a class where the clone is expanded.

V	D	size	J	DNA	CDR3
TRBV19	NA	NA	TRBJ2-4	TGTGCCAGTAGTACCGGGACTCCGAGGCACATTCAGTACTTC	CASSTGTPRHIQYF
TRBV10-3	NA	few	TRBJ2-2	TGTGCCATCAGAGGACTAAACACCGGGGAGCTGTTTTTT	CAIRGLNTGELFF
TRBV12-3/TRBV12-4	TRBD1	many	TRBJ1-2	TGTGCCAGCAGTTTTAACAGGGGGACCTATGGCTACACCTTC	CASSFNRGTYGYTF
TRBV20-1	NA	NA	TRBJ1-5	TGCAGTGCTAGAGATGATCGGCGGAGCGACAGCAATCAGCCCCAGCATTTT	CSARDDRRSDSNQPQHF
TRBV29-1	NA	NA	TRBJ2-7	TGCAGCGTTGGTGGGACGGCTGCCTACGAGCAGTACTTC	CSVGGTAAYEQYF
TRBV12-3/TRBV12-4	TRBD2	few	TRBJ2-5	TGTGCCAGCAGTTTAGTTACTAGCGGGGACCAAGAGACCCAGTACTTC	CASSLVTSGDQETQYF
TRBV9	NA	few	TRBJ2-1	TGTGCCAGCAGCGTAGCTTTAGGCAATGAGCAGTTCTTC	CASSVALGNEQFF
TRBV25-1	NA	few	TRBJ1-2	TGTGCCAGCAGTGCTTCGGAGCTCAGTGGCTACACCTTC	CASSASELSGYTF
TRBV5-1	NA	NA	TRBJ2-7	TGCGCCAGCAGCCCGAATCAGGGGTCCGAGCAGTACTTC	CASSPNQGSEQYF
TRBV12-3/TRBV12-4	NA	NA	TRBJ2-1	TGTGCCAGCAGTTTTACCCTAGTGGGGAACAATGAGCAGTTCTTC	CASSFTLVGNNEQFF
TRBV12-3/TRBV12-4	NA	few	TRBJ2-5	TGTGCCAGCAGTTTAGCGCACAGGTCGGAGACCCAGTACTTC	CASSLAHRSETQYF
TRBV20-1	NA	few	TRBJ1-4	TGCAGTGCTACCTTTAATGAAAAACTGTTTTTT	CSATFNEKLFF
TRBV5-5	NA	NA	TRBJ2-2	TGTGCCAGCAGCTTGGATCCACCATACACCGGGGAGCTGTTTTTT	CASSLDPPYTGELFF
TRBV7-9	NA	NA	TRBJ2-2	TGTGCCACCGGTGAAGGGGAGCTGTTTTTT	CATGEGELFF
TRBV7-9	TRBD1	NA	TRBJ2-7	TGTGCCAGCAGCCGGGACAGGGAGAGAGGGGAGCAGTACTTC	CASSRDRERGEQYF
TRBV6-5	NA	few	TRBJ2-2	TGTGCCAGCAGTTACTCGGTGGAGAACACCGGGGAGCTGTTTTTT	CASSYSVENTGELFF
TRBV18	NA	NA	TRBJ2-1	TGTGCCAGCTCACCAGCACTAGTCGATGAGCAGTTCTTC	CASSPALVDEQFF
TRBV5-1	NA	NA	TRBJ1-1	TGCGCCAGCAGCTTGCTGGGGGAGTATACTGAAGCTTTCTTT	CASSLLGEYTEAFF
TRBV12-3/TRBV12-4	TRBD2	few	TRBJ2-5	TGTGCCAGCAGTTTACTGGCGGGGGGGTCCCAAGAGACCCAGTACTTC	CASSLLAGGSQETQYF
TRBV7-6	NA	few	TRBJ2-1	TGTGCCAGCAGCTTAGCGCTGAGCCGTTCCTACAATGAGCAGTTCTTC	CASSLALSRSYNEQFF
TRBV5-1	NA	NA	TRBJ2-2	TGCGCCAGCAGCTTGGAGGGGGTCACCGGGGAGCTGTTTTTT	CASSLEGVTGELFF
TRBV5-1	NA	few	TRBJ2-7	TGCGCCAGCAGGCCGACAGAGGACCAGCAGTACTTC	CASRPTEDQQYF
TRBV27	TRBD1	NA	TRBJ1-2	TGTGCCAGCAGCCACCGGGACAGGGGGGAGGGCTACACCTTC	CASSHRDRGEGYTF